This T cell receptor (beta chain) was sequenced in a study of T cells after yellow fever vaccination. J gave up 4 bases and V 6 bases, and 7 bases lay outside the gene matches. Germline CDR1 is SNHLY and CDR2 is FYNNEI. This CDR3 comprises 14 residues. This clonotype was seen a few times. TCRdb independently ran MiXCR on the 5' RACE reads; one entry per CDR3 protein. Of 160,000 or so distinct CDR3 sequences listed, 6.5% to 8.5% are singletons. The chain recombines TRBV2 with TRBJ1-2; 8 positions agree with TRBD1. The input for sequencing was CD4+ T cells sorted from PBMCs, taken less than 6 days after the first yellow fever vaccination. The origin of this receptor is a man aged 18 to 35 who received the YFV17D yellow fever vaccine. The chain's CDR3 is CASRLGQEAYGYTF. In DNA, the CDR3 is TGTGCCAGCAGGCTGGGACAGGAAGCCTATGGCTACACCTTC.